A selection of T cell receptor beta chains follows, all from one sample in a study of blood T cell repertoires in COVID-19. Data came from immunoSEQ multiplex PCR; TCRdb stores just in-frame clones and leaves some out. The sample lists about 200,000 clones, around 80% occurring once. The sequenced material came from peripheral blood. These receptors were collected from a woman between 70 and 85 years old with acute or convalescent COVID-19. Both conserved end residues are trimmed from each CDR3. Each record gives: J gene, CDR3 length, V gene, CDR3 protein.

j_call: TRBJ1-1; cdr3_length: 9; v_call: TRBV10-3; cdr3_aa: AVQGARIAF
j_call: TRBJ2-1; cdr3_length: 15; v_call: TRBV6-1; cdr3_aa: ASSDQPPSAGPNEQF
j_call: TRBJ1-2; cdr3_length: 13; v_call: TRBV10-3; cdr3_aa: AISDPQIGRYGYT
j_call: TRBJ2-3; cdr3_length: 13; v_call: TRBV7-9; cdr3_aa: ASSRRTGTTDTQY
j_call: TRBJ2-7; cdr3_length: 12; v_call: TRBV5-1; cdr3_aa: ASSPGTSGREQY
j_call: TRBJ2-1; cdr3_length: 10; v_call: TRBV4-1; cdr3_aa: ASSQDRGEQF
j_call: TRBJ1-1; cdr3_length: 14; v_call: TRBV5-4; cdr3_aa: ASRPGTGAMNTEAF
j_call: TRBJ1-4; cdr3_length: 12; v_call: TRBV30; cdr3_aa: AWKWLATNEKLF
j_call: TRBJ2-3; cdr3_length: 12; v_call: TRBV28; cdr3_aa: ASKRDSLTDTQY
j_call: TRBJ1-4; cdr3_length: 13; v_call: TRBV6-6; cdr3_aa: ASSPGISTNEKLF
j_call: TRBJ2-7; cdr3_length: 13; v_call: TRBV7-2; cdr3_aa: ASRPGQASSYEQY
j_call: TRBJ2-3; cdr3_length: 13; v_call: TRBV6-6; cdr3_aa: ASSILAGEGDTQY
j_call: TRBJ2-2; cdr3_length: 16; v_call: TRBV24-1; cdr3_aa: ATSDFGGTGGLTGELF
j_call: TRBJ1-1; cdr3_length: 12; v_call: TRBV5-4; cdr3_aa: ASSLEPMNTEAF
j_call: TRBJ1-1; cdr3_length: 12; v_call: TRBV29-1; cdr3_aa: SGYRGPMNTEAF
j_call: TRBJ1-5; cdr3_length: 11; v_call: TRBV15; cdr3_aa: ATSVKIGQPQH
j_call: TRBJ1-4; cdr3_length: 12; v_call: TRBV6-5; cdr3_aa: ASSGTGYNEKLF
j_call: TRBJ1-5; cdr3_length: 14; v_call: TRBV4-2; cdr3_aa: ASSQETGITNQPQH
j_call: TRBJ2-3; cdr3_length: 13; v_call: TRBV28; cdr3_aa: ASSLWGRGTDTQY
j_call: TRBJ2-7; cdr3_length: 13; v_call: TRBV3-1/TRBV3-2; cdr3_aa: ASSHRLVSNYEQY
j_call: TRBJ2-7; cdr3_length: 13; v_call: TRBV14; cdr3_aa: ASSLRTGHPYEQY
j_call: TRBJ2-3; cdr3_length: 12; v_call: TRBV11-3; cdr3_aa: ASSPRGQSDTQY
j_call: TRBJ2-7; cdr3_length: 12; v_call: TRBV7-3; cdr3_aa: ASSGTAPSGQQY
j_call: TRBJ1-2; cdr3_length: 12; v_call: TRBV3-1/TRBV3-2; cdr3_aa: ASSFDAGGYGYT
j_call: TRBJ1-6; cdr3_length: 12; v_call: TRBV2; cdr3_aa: ASSGQGGDSPLH
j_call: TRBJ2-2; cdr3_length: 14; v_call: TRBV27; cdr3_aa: ASSLDRGEDTGELF
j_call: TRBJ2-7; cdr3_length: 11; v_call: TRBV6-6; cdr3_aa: ASSMRDLFEQY
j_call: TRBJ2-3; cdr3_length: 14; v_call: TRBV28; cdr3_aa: ASRPLAGGLTDTQY
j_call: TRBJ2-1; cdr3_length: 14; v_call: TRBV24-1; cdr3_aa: ATSDIARQGTNEQF
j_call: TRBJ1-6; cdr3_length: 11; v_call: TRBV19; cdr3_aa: ASSIERNSPLH
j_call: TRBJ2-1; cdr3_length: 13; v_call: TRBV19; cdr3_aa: ASSIASGSYNEQF
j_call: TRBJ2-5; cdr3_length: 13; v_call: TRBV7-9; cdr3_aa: ASSPGQGEYETQY